This T cell receptor beta chain stems from a study of shared clonotypes between healthy human individuals. The assay was immunoSEQ multiplex PCR, and TCRdb's table has in-frame clones only and misses some. Among over 2 million clones, roughly 94% were seen once, and the ten largest hold around 0.13%. To note about this clone: Just one base apart from a much larger clone, this may be a read error.

CDR3 length equals 10 residues. The germline gives CDR1 DFQATT, CDR2 SNEGSKA (reference sequence). J is TRBJ1-2 and V is TRBV20-1; no clear D. The origin of this receptor is a young man in good health. Sequencing used naive CD4+ T cells sorted from blood. Subset of the sample: CD45RA+ positively selected. DNA for the CDR3: TGCAGTGCGTCCGTAGATGGCCACACCTTC. Translating it yields CSASVDGHTF.